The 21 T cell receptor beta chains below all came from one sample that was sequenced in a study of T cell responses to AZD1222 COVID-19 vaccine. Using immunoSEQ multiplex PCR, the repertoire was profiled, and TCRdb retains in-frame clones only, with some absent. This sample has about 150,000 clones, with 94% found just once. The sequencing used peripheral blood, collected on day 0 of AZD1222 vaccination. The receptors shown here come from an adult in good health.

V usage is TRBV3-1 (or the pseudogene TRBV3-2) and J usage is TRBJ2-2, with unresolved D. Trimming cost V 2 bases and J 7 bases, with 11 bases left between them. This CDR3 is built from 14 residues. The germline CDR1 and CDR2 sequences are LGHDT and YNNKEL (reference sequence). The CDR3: CASSQSPTGGELFF. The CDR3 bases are TGTGCCAGCAGCCAAAGTCCCACGGGCGGGGAGCTGTTTTTT.

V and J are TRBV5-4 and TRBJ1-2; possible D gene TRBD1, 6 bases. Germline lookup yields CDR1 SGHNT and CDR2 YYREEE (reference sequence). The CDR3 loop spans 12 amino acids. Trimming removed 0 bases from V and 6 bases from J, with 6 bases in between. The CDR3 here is CASSLDRDGYTF. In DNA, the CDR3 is TGTGCCAGCAGCTTGGACAGGGATGGCTACACCTTC.

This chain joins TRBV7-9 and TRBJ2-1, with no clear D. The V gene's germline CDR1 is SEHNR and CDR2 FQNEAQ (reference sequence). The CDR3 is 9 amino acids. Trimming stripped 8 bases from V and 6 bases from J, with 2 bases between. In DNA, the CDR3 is TGTGCCAGCCCCAATGAGCAGTTCTTC. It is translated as CASPNEQFF. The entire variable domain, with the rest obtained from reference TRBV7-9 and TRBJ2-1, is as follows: DTGVSQNPRHKITKRGQNVTFRCDPISEHNRLYWYRQTLGQGPEFLTYFQNEAQLEKSRLLSDRFSAERPKGSFSTLEIQRTEQGDSAMYLCASPNEQFFGPGTRLTVL.

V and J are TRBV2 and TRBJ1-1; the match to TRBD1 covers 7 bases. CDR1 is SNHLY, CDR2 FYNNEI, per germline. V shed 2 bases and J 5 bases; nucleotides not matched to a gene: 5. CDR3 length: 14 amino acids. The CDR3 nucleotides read TGTGCCAGCAGTGAATCCAGGGGGGGGACTGAAGCTTTCTTT. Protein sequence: CASSESRGGTEAFF. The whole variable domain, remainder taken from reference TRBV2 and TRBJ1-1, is EPEVTQTPSHQVTQMGQEVILRCVPISNHLYFYWYRQILGQKVEFLVSFYNNEISEKSEIFDDQFSVERPDGSNFTLKIRSTKLEDSAMYFCASSESRGGTEAFFGQGTRLTVV.

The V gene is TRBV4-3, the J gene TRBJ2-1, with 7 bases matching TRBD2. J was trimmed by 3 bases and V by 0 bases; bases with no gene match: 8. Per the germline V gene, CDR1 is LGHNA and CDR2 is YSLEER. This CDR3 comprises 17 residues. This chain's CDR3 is CASSQEVAGLDYNEQFF. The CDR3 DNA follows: TGCGCCAGCAGCCAAGAGGTAGCGGGTCTTGACTACAATGAGCAGTTCTTC.

CDR3 in amino acids: CASSHLQGLNTEAFF. The CDR3 DNA sequence: TGTGCCAGCAGCCACCTACAGGGGTTGAACACTGAAGCTTTCTTT. The chain carries TRBV14 and TRBJ1-1; TRBD1 matches at 7 bases. This CDR3 is 15 amino acids long. In germline, CDR1 is SGHDN, CDR2 FVKESK. V shed 3 bases, J shed 0 bases, and the junction held 4 bases outside the gene matches.

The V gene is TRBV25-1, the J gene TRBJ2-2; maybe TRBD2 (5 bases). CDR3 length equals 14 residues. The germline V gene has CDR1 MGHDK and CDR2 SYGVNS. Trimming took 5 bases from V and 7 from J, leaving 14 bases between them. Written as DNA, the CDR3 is TGTGCCAGCAGTAAAAATTCCGGAGGCGGGGAGCTGTTTTTT. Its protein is CASSKNSGGGELFF.

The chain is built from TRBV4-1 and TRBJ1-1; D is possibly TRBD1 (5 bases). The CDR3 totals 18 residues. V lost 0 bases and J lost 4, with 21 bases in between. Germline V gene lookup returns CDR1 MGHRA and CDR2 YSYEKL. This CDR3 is CASSQDPEGPNPGTEAFF. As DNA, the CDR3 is TGCGCCAGCAGCCAAGATCCGGAGGGGCCCAATCCCGGCACTGAAGCTTTCTTT.

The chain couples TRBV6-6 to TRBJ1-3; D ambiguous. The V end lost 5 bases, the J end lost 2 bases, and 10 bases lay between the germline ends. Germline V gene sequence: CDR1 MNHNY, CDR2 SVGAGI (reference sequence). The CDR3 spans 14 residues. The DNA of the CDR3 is TGTGCCAGCAGTGTGGCTCCTGCTGGAAACACCATATATTTT. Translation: CASSVAPAGNTIYF.

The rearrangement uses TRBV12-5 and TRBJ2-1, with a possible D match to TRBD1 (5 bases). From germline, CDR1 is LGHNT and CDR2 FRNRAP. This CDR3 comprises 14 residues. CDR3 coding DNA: TGTGCCGTAAGCAGGGATTTCACCTACAATGAGCAGTTCTTC. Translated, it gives CAVSRDFTYNEQFF.

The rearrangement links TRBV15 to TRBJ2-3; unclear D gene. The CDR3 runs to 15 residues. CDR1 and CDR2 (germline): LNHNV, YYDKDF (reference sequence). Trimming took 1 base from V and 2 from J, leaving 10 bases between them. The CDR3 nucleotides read TGTGCCACCAGCAGAGGAGCGCAGCTCACAGATACGCAGTATTTT. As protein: CATSRGAQLTDTQYF.

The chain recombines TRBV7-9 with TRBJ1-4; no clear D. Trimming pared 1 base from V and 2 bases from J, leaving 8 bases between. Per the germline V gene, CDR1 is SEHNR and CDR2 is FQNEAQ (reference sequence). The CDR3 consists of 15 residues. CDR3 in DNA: TGTGCCAGCAGCTTAGTACTGGGGACTAATGAAAAACTGTTTTTT. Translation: CASSLVLGTNEKLFF.

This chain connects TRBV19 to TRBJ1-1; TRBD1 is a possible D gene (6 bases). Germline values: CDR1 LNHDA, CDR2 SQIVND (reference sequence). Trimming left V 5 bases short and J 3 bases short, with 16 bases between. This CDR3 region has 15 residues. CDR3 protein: CASSVSLGQYTEAFF. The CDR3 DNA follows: TGTGCCAGTAGTGTTTCCTTGGGACAATACACTGAAGCTTTCTTT.

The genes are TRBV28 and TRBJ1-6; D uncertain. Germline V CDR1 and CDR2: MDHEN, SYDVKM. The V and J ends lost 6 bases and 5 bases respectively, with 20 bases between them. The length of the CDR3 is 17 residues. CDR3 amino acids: CASRSPSSPGHNSPLHF. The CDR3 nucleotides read TGTGCCAGCAGATCCCCCTCCTCGCCTGGGCATAATTCACCCCTCCACTTT.

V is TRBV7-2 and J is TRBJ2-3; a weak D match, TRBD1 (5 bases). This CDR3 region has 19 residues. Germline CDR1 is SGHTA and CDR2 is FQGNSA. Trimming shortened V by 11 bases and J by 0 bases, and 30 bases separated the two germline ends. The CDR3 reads CAGTKDTPTHGTSTDTQYF. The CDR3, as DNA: TGTGCCGGAACAAAGGACACCCCGACGCACGGAACTAGCACAGATACGCAGTATTTT.

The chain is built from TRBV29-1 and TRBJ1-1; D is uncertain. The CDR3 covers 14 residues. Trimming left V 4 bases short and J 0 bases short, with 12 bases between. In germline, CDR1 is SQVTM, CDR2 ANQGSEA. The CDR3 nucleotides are TGCAGCGTTGGCGGGGATACTATGAACACTGAAGCTTTCTTT. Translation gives CSVGGDTMNTEAFF. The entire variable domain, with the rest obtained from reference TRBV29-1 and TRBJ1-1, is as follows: SAVISQKPSRDICQRGTSLTIQCQVDSQVTMMFWYRQQPGQSLTLIATANQGSEATYESGFVIDKFPISRPNLTFSTLTVSNMSPEDSSIYLCSVGGDTMNTEAFFGQGTRLTVV.

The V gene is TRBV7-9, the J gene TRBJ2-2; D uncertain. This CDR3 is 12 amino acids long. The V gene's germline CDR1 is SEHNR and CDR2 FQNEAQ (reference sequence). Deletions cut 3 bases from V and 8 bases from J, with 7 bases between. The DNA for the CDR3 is TGTGCCAGCAGCTTCTTGGAGGGGGAGCTGTTTTTT. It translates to CASSFLEGELFF.

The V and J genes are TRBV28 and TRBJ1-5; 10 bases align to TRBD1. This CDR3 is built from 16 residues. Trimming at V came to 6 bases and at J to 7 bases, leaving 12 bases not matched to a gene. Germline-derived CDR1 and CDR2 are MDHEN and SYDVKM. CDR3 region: CASSPSDRGLGQPQHF. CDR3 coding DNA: TGTGCCAGCAGCCCTTCAGACAGGGGGCTAGGGCAGCCCCAGCATTTT.

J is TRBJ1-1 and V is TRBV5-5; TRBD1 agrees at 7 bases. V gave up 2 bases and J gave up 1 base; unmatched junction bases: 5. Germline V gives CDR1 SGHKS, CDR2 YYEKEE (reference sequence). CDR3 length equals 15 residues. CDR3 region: CASSFAGTANTEAFF. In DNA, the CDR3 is TGTGCCAGCAGCTTCGCCGGGACAGCGAACACTGAAGCTTTCTTT.

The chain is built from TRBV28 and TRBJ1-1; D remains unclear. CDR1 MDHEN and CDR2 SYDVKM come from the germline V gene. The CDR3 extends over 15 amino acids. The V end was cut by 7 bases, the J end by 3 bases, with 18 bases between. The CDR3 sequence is CASTTGGLGDTEAFF. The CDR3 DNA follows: TGTGCCAGCACCACGGGCGGGTTAGGCGACACTGAAGCTTTCTTT.

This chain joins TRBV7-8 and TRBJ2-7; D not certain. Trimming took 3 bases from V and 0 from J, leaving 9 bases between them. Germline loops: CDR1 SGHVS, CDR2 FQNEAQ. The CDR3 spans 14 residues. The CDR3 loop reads CASSLVPLSYEQYV. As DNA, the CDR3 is TGTGCCAGCAGCTTGGTACCCCTCTCCTACGAGCAGTACGTC.